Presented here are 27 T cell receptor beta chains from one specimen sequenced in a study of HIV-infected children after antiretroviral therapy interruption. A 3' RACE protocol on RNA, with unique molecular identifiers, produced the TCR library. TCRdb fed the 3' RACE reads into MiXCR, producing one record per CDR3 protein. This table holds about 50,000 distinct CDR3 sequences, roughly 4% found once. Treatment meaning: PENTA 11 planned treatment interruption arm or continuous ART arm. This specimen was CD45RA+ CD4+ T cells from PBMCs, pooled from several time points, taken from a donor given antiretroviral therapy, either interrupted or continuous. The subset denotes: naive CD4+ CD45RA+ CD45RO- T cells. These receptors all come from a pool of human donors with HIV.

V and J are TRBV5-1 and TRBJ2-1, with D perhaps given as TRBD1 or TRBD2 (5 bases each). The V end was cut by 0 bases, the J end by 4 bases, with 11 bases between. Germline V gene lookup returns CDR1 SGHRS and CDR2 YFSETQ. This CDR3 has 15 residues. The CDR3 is CASSLDRGVYNEQFF. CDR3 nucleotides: TGCGCCAGCAGCTTGGACAGAGGGGTGTACAATGAGCAGTTCTTC.

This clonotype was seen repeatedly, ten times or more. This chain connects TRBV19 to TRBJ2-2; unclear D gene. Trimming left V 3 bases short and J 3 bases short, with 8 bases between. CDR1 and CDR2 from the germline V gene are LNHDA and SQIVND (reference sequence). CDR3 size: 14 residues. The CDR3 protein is CASSIVADTGELFF. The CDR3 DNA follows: TGTGCCAGTAGTATCGTGGCGGACACCGGGGAGCTGTTTTTT.

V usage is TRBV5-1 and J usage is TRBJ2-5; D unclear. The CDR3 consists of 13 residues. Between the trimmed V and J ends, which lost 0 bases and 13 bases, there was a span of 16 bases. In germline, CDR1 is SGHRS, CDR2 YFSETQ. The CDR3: CASSLGQLDPRYF. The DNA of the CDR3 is TGCGCCAGCAGCTTGGGGCAACTGGATCCCCGGTACTTC.

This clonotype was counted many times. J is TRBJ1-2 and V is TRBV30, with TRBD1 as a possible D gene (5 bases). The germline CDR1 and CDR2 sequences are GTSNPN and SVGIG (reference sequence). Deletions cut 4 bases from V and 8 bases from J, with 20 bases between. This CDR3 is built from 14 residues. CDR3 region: CAWIYSLQGDGYTF. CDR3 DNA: TGTGCCTGGATCTATTCGTTGCAGGGCGACGGCTACACCTTC.

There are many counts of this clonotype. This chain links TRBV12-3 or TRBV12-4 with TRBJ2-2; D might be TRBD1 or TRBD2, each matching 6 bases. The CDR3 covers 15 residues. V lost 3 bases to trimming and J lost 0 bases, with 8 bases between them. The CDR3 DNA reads TGTGCCAGCAGTTTTGGGGGGCCGAACACCGGGGAGCTGTTTTTT. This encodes CASSFGGPNTGELFF.

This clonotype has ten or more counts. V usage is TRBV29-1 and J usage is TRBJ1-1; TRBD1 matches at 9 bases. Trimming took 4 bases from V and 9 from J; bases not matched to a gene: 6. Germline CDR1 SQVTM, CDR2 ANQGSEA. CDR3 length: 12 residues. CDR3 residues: CSVVQGAEQAFF. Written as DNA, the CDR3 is TGCAGCGTTGTACAGGGGGCAGAGCAAGCTTTCTTT. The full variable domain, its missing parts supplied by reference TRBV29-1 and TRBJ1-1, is SAVISQKPSRDICQRGTSLTIQCQVDSQVTMMFWYRQQPGQSLTLIATANQGSEATYESGFVIDKFPISRPNLTFSTLTVSNMSPEDSSIYLCSVVQGAEQAFFGQGTRLTVV.

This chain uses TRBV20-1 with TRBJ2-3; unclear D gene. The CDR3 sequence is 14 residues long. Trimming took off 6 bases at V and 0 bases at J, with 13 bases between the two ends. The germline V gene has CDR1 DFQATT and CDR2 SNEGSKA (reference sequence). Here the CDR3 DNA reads TGCAGTGCCCAAGAGACGGTTAGCACAGATACGCAGTATTTT. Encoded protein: CSAQETVSTDTQYF.

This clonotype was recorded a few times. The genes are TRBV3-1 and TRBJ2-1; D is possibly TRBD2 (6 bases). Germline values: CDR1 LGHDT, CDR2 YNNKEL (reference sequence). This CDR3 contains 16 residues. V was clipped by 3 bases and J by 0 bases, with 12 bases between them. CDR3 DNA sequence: TGTGCCAGCAGCCATTCGGGGAGGAACTCCTACAATGAGCAGTTCTTC. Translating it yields CASSHSGRNSYNEQFF.

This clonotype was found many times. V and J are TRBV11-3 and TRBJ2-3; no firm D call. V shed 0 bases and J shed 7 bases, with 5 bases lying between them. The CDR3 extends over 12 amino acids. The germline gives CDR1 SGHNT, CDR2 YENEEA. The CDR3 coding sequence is TGTGCCAGCAGCTTAGAAGCATATACGCAGTATTTT. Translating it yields CASSLEAYTQYF.

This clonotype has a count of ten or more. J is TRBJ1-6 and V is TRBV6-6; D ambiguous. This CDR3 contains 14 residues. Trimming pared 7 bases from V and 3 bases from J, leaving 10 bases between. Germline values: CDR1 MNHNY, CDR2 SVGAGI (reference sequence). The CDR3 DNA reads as TGTGCCAGCATAGGCCTCCTCTATAATTCACCCCTCCACTTT. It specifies CASIGLLYNSPLHF.

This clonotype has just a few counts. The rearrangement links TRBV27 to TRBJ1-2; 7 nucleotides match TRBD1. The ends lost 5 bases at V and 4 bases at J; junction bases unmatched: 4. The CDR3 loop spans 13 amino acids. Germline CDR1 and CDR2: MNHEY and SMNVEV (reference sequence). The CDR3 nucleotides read TGTGCCAGCAGTCCGACAGGGACCTATGGCTACACCTTC. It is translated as CASSPTGTYGYTF.

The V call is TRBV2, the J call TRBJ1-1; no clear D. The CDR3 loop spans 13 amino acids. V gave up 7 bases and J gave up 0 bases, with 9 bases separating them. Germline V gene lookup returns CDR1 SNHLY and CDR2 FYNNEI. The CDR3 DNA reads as TGTGCCAGCACCATAAGGTTGAACACTGAAGCTTTCTTT. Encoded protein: CASTIRLNTEAFF. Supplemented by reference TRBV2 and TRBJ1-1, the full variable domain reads EPEVTQTPSHQVTQMGQEVILRCVPISNHLYFYWYRQILGQKVEFLVSFYNNEISEKSEIFDDQFSVERPDGSNFTLKIRSTKLEDSAMYFCASTIRLNTEAFFGQGTRLTVV.

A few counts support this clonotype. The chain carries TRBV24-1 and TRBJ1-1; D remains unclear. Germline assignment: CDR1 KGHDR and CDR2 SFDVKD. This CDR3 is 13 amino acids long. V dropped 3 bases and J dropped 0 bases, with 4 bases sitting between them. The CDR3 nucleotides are TGTGCCACCAGTGATGAGGTGAACACTGAAGCTTTCTTT. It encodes CATSDEVNTEAFF.

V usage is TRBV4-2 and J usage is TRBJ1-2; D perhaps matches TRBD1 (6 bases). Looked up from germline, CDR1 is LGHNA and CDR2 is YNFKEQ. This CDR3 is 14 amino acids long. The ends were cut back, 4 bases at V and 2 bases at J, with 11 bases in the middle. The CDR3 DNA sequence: TGTGCCAGCAGCCCAGATCAGGGGAACTATGGCTACACCTTC. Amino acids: CASSPDQGNYGYTF.

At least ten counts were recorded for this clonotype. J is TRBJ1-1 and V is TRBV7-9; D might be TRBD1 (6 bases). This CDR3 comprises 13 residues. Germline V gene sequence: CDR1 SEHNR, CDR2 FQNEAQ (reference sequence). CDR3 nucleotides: TGTGCTCCGGGGGGCTCAATGAACACTGAAGCTTTCTTT. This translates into CAPGGSMNTEAFF.

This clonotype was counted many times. The CDR3 protein is CASSSVSITQYF. In DNA form, the CDR3 reads TGTGCCAGCAGTTCTGTATCCATCACGCAGTATTTT. This chain links TRBV12-3 or TRBV12-4 with TRBJ2-3; D gene uncertain. This CDR3 is built from 12 residues. The ends were cut back, 4 bases at V and 9 bases at J, with 11 bases in the middle.

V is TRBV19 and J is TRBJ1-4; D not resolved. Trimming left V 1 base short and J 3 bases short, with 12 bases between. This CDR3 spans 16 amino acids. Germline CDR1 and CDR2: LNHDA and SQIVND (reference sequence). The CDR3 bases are TGTGCCAGTAGTATAGTCCGGACGGGGTCTAATGAAAAACTGTTTTTT. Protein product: CASSIVRTGSNEKLFF.

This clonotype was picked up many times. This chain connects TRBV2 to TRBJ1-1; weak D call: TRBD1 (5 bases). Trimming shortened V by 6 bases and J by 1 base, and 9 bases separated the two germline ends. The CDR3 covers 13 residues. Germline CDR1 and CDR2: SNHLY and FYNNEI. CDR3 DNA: TGTGCCAGCAGCCGGGACGGGAACACTGAAGCTTTCTTT. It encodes CASSRDGNTEAFF.

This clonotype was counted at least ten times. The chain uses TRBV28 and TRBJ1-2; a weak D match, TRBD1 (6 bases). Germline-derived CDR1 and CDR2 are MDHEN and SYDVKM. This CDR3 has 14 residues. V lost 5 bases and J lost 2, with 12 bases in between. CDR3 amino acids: CASSLGADNYGYTF. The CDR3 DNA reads TGTGCCAGCAGTCTGGGGGCCGACAACTATGGCTACACCTTC.

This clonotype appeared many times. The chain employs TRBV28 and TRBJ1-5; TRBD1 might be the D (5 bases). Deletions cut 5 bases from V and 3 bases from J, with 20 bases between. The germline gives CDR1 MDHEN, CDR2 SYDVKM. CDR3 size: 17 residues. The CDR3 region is CASSPAEAGPTNQPQHF. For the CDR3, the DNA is TGTGCCAGCAGTCCTGCCGAGGCAGGGCCAACCAATCAGCCCCAGCATTTT.

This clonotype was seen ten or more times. In DNA form, the CDR3 reads TGTGCCAGCAGTGGACACCTCTCCGGCTACACCTTC. Translating gives CASSGHLSGYTF. The J gene is TRBJ1-2, the V gene TRBV12-3 or TRBV12-4, with D possibly being TRBD1 (5 bases). V lost 5 bases and J lost 8, with 12 bases in between. The CDR3 is made up of 12 amino acids.

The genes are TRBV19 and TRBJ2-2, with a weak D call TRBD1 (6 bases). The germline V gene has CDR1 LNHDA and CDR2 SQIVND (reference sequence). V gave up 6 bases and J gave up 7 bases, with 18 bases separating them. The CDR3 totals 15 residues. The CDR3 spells CASSLHRAGDGELFF. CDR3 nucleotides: TGTGCCAGTAGCCTACACAGGGCAGGTGACGGGGAGCTGTTTTTT.

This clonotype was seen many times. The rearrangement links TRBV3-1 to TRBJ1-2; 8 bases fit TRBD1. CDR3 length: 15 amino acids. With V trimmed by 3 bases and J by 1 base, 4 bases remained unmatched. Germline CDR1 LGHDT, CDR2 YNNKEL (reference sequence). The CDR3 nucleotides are TGTGCCAGCAGCCAGATCAGGGGGCTTAACTATGGCTACACCTTC. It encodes CASSQIRGLNYGYTF.

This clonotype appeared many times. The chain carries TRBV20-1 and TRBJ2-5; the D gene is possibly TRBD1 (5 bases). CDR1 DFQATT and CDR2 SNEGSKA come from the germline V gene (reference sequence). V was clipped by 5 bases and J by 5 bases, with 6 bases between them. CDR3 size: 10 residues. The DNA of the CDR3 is TGCAGTGCTCCAGGGGAGACCCAGTACTTC. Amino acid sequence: CSAPGETQYF.

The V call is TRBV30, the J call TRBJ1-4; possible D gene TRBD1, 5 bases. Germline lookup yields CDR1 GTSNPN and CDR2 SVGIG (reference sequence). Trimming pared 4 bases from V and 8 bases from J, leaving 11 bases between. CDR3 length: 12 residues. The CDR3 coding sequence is TGTGCCTGGAACGGGGCCGGGGAAAAACTGTTTTTT. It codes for CAWNGAGEKLFF. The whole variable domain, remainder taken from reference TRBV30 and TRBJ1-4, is SQTIHQWPATLVQPVGSPLSLECTVEGTSNPNLYWYRQAAGRGLQLLFYSVGIGQISSEVPQNLSASRPQDRQFILSSKKLLLSDSGFYLCAWNGAGEKLFFGSGTQLSVL.

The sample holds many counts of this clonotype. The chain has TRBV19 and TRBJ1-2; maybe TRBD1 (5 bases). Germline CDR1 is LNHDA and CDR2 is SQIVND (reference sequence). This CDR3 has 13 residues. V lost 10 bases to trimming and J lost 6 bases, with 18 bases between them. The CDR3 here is CAINGRGMDGYTF. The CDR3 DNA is TGTGCCATTAATGGGAGGGGAATGGATGGCTACACCTTC.

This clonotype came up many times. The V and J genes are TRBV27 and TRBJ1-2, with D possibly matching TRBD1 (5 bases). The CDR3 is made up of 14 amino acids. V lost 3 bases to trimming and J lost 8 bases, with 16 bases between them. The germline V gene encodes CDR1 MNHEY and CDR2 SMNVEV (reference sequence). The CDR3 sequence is CASSFWSGGSGYTF. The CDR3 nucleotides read TGTGCCAGCAGTTTTTGGAGTGGGGGGAGCGGCTACACCTTC.